Following are 30 T cell receptor beta chains from one sample sequenced in a study of OX40 agonist ivuxolimab in advanced cancers. Sequencing was performed with immunoSEQ multiplex PCR; in TCRdb, only in-frame clones are kept and a portion is missing. The table shows 55,000 to 70,000 clones, with approximately 85% occurring only once. The sample here was CD4+ or CD8+ T cells sorted from blood, taken in a trial of the OX40 agonist ivuxolimab. The receptors were sampled from an adult with an advanced solid tumor such as melanoma, head and neck, liver or kidney cancer.

This chain links TRBV19 with TRBJ2-1; no definite D call. Per the germline V gene, CDR1 is LNHDA and CDR2 is SQIVND (reference sequence). The V and J ends lost 4 bases and 7 bases respectively, with 8 bases between them. The CDR3 is made up of 12 amino acids. CDR3 DNA: TGTGCCAGTAGTAAAAGGGATAATGAGCAGTTCTTC. It codes for CASSKRDNEQFF.

Only one count was recorded for this clone. The chain carries TRBV19 and TRBJ1-4; 9 positions agree with TRBD1. V trimming: 5 bases; J trimming: 8 bases; junction bases outside the gene matches: 6. The CDR3 loop spans 14 amino acids. Per germline, CDR1 LNHDA and CDR2 SQIVND (reference sequence). In nucleotides, the CDR3 is TGTGCCAGTAGTCGTCGACAGGGGGAAGAAAAACTGTTTTTT. Translating gives CASSRRQGEEKLFF. Filled out from reference TRBV19 and TRBJ1-4, the complete variable domain reads DGGITQSPKYLFRKEGQNVTLSCEQNLNHDAMYWYRQDPGQGLRLIYYSQIVNDFQKGDIAEGYSVSREKKESFPLTVTSAQKNPTAFYLCASSRRQGEEKLFFGSGTQLSVL.

The V call is TRBV9, the J call TRBJ2-3; D may be TRBD2 (6 bases). The CDR3 length is 17 residues. Germline V gene sequence: CDR1 SGDLS, CDR2 YYNGEE. Trimming left V 0 bases short and J 0 bases short, with 14 bases between. The CDR3 region is CASSVAAGLGSTDTQYF. Written as DNA, the CDR3 is TGTGCCAGCAGCGTAGCGGCGGGGTTGGGTAGCACAGATACGCAGTATTTT.

This clone was seen a few times. V and J are TRBV5-4 and TRBJ2-7, with 7 bases that match TRBD2. Germline trimming cut 0 bases from V and 3 bases from J; bases unmatched to any gene: 3. Germline CDR1 is SGHNT and CDR2 is YYREEE (reference sequence). This CDR3 contains 14 residues. The CDR3 sequence is CASSLDASGYEQYF. The CDR3 DNA is TGTGCCAGCAGCTTGGATGCTAGCGGCTACGAGCAGTACTTC.

V gene TRBV11-3 combines with J gene TRBJ2-1, with D uncertain. Germline loops: CDR1 SGHNT, CDR2 YENEEA. There are 12 residues in the CDR3. Trimming took off 4 bases at V and 8 bases at J, with 9 bases between the two ends. DNA for the CDR3: TGTGCCAGCAGCTCTCGGCACTATGAGCAGTTCTTC. This codes for CASSSRHYEQFF.

The chain carries TRBV28 and TRBJ1-2; D gene ambiguous. The CDR3 totals 17 residues. Trimming shortened V by 2 bases and J by 5 bases, and 21 bases separated the two germline ends. The germline CDR1 and CDR2 sequences are MDHEN and SYDVKM. DNA of the CDR3: TGTGCCAGCAGTTTACCCATCATCGACACCTCCGTTTATGGCTACACCTTC. Encoded protein: CASSLPIIDTSVYGYTF.

In this sample, this clone turned up a few times. This chain connects TRBV7-9 to TRBJ1-4; 8 nucleotides line up with TRBD1. Germline V gene data show CDR1 as SEHNR and CDR2 as FQNEAQ (reference sequence). Trimming removed 5 bases from V and 8 bases from J; junction bases left unmatched: 10. This CDR3 contains 15 residues. CDR3 protein: CASSSTQGAEEKLFF. The CDR3 DNA sequence: TGTGCCAGCAGCAGTACCCAGGGGGCCGAGGAAAAACTGTTTTTT. The whole variable domain, filled in from reference TRBV7-9 and TRBJ1-4, reads DTGVSQNPRHKITKRGQNVTFRCDPISEHNRLYWYRQTLGQGPEFLTYFQNEAQLEKSRLLSDRFSAERPKGSFSTLEIQRTEQGDSAMYLCASSSTQGAEEKLFFGSGTQLSVL.

In this sample, this clone turned up a few times. The V and J genes are TRBV5-5 and TRBJ2-5; 8 positions match TRBD2. The CDR3 runs 16 residues. V trimming: 3 bases; J trimming: 4 bases; junction bases outside the gene matches: 11. CDR1 and CDR2 (germline): SGHKS, YYEKEE (reference sequence). In nucleotides, the CDR3 is TGTGCCAGCAGCTCCGGACTAGCCCGGGGCAGAGAGACCCAGTACTTC. Translated, it gives CASSSGLARGRETQYF.

The V gene is TRBV28, the J gene TRBJ2-7, with D hard to call. The V end lost 5 bases, the J end lost 4 bases, and 6 bases lay between the germline ends. CDR3 length: 11 amino acids. Germline CDR1 and CDR2: MDHEN and SYDVKM. CDR3 nucleotide sequence: TGTGCCAGCAGTAAAGGATACGAGCAGTACTTC. Translated: CASSKGYEQYF.

This chain joins TRBV6-5 and TRBJ2-1, with TRBD2 as a possible D gene (6 bases). The V and J ends lost 5 bases and 5 bases respectively, with 10 bases between them. The CDR3 is 13 amino acids. Per the germline V gene, CDR1 is MNHEY and CDR2 is SVGAGI. This chain's CDR3 is CASSLRDDNEQFF. Written as DNA, the CDR3 is TGTGCCAGCAGTCTGCGGGACGACAATGAGCAGTTCTTC.

The V and J genes are TRBV5-4 and TRBJ2-7, with a possible D match to TRBD2 (6 bases). The germline V and J ends were trimmed by 3 bases and 6 bases, with 16 bases remaining between them. Germline V gene sequence: CDR1 SGHNT, CDR2 YYREEE (reference sequence). The CDR3 is 14 residues long. CDR3 loop: CASSSIDWGVEQYF. The DNA of the CDR3 is TGTGCCAGCAGCTCCATCGACTGGGGGGTCGAGCAGTACTTC.

The V and J genes are TRBV7-9 and TRBJ2-7; D remains unclear. This CDR3 comprises 14 residues. The germline V gene encodes CDR1 SEHNR and CDR2 FQNEAQ (reference sequence). V was cut by 3 bases and J by 0 bases, with 9 bases left in between. In nucleotides, the CDR3 is TGTGCCAGCAGCTTCAGCTTGAGCTCCTACGAGCAGTACTTC. It is translated as CASSFSLSSYEQYF.

This clone was observed a single time. V gene TRBV2 combines with J gene TRBJ2-2, with D possibly being TRBD1 (5 bases). Germline V lookup: CDR1 SNHLY, CDR2 FYNNEI. CDR3 length equals 14 residues. Trimming pared 8 bases from V and 3 bases from J, leaving 13 bases between. This CDR3 is CASRPGMDTGELFF. CDR3 coding DNA: TGTGCCAGCCGGCCAGGGATGGACACCGGGGAGCTGTTTTTT.

V and J are TRBV19 and TRBJ1-1; 10 bases align to TRBD1. Germline values: CDR1 LNHDA, CDR2 SQIVND (reference sequence). The CDR3 has 16 residues. Trimming at V came to 4 bases and at J to 4 bases, leaving 9 bases not matched to a gene. The CDR3: CASSKGQGLGGTEAFF. CDR3 coding DNA: TGTGCCAGTAGTAAGGGACAGGGGCTCGGAGGCACTGAAGCTTTCTTT.

This chain links TRBV18 with TRBJ2-2; no definite D call. With 3 bases removed from V and 7 bases from J, the gap between germline ends came to 6 bases. The CDR3 runs 12 residues. Germline lookup yields CDR1 KGHSH and CDR2 LQKENI. CDR3 residues: CASSPVVGELFF. The CDR3, as DNA: TGTGCCAGCTCACCCGTTGTCGGGGAGCTGTTTTTT. The full variable domain, completed using reference TRBV18 and TRBJ2-2, is NAGVMQNPRHLVRRRGQEARLRCSPMKGHSHVYWYRQLPEEGLKFMVYLQKENIIDESGMPKERFSAEFPKEGPSILRIQQVVRGDSAAYFCASSPVVGELFFGEGSRLTVL.

V and J are TRBV5-1 and TRBJ2-2, with 8 bases that match TRBD2. V gave up 5 bases and J gave up 3 bases; unmatched junction bases: 6. Germline values: CDR1 SGHRS, CDR2 YFSETQ. This CDR3 has 15 residues. CDR3 residues: CASSREGKDTGELFF. The CDR3 DNA reads TGCGCCAGCAGTCGGGAGGGGAAGGACACCGGGGAGCTGTTTTTT.

This clone came up a few times. The V gene is TRBV30, the J gene TRBJ2-6; D is uncertain. Germline CDR1 is GTSNPN and CDR2 is SVGIG (reference sequence). The CDR3 contains 21 residues. Trimming took 0 bases from V and 0 from J, leaving 24 bases between them. CDR3 loop: CAWSVLWARSSVGSGANVLTF. The DNA for the CDR3 is TGTGCCTGGAGTGTCCTTTGGGCCCGATCCTCGGTGGGCTCTGGGGCCAACGTCCTGACTTTC.

DNA of the CDR3: TGTGCCAGCAGCCCAAGCGGGCGTAGCTCCTACAATGAGCAGTTCTTC. Translation gives CASSPSGRSSYNEQFF. V gene TRBV13 combines with J gene TRBJ2-1; weak D call: TRBD2 (6 bases). This CDR3 spans 16 amino acids. Trimming took off 5 bases at V and 0 bases at J, with 14 bases between the two ends. Germline assignment: CDR1 PRHDT and CDR2 FYEKMQ (reference sequence).

This clone was seen once. The chain couples TRBV19 to TRBJ1-3; 8 bases match TRBD1. The germline CDR1 and CDR2 sequences are LNHDA and SQIVND (reference sequence). With 7 bases clipped from V and 0 bases from J, the junction kept 5 bases outside the gene matches. The CDR3 is 15 residues long. In DNA form, the CDR3 reads TGTGCCAGTATCCGGACAGGGATCTCTGGAAACACCATATATTTT. Translation: CASIRTGISGNTIYF.

CDR3 in amino acids: CASSQRQADGELFF. The CDR3, as DNA: TGTGCCAGCAGCCAACGACAGGCCGATGGGGAGCTGTTTTTT. This rearrangement joins TRBV7-3 to TRBJ2-2; possibly TRBD1 for D (6 bases). Trimming shortened V by 5 bases and J by 8 bases, and 15 bases separated the two germline ends. Looked up from germline, CDR1 is SGHTA and CDR2 is FQGTGA. This CDR3 has 14 amino acids.

The chain uses TRBV28 and TRBJ2-1; 12 nucleotides align to TRBD2. The CDR3 runs 16 residues. The ends lost 5 bases at V and 8 bases at J; junction bases unmatched: 10. Looked up from germline, CDR1 is MDHEN and CDR2 is SYDVKM. The CDR3 sequence is CASSRTSGINWDEQFF. CDR3 DNA: TGTGCCAGCAGTCGGACTAGCGGGATAAATTGGGATGAGCAGTTCTTC.

This chain connects TRBV11-2 to TRBJ2-1; D is uncertain. Trimming took off 4 bases at V and 5 bases at J, with 6 bases between the two ends. CDR1 and CDR2 from the germline V gene are SGHAT and FQNNGV. The CDR3 consists of 12 residues. CDR3 protein: CASSSRHNEQFF. In nucleotides, the CDR3 is TGTGCCAGCAGCTCAAGACACAATGAGCAGTTCTTC.

J is TRBJ2-7 and V is TRBV13, with D perhaps TRBD1 or TRBD2 (5 bases each). Germline CDR1 PRHDT, CDR2 FYEKMQ (reference sequence). This CDR3 has 12 amino acids. Trimming cost V 5 bases and J 6 bases, with 11 bases left between them. In nucleotides, the CDR3 is TGTGCCAGCAGCCGCTTGGGGGTCGAGCAGTACTTC. It translates to CASSRLGVEQYF.

Only one count was recorded for this clone. Here the CDR3 DNA reads TGTGCCAGCAGTAACCGACAGGGGGCGGAAGAGCAGTACTTC. Amino acid sequence: CASSNRQGAEEQYF. The chain recombines TRBV6-6 with TRBJ2-7; 10 bases map to TRBD1. The length of the CDR3 is 14 residues. V was pared by 5 bases and J by 7 bases, with 8 bases of the junction left unmatched. Germline V gene sequence: CDR1 MNHNY, CDR2 SVGAGI (reference sequence).

CDR3 sequence: CASSRTGDSNSPLHF. The CDR3 coding sequence is TGTGCCAGTAGCAGGACAGGGGATAGTAATTCACCCCTCCACTTT. The J gene is TRBJ1-6, the V gene TRBV19, with TRBD1 matching 9 bases. Germline CDR1 and CDR2: LNHDA and SQIVND (reference sequence). The CDR3 sequence is 15 residues long. The V segment lost 6 bases and the J segment 6 bases; nucleotides outside the gene matches: 6.

This sequence joins TRBV6-5 and TRBJ2-7; D possibly corresponds to TRBD2 (5 bases). The CDR3 contains 14 residues. Germline V CDR1 and CDR2: MNHEY, SVGAGI. V was trimmed by 7 bases and J by 0 bases, leaving 13 bases between them. CDR3 DNA sequence: TGTGCCAGCACCCTAGCTTGGGGCTCCTACGAGCAGTACTTC. Translated: CASTLAWGSYEQYF.

This chain joins TRBV11-3 and TRBJ2-1, with D hard to call. The CDR3 has 14 amino acids. Germline V gives CDR1 SGHNT, CDR2 YENEEA. V lost 4 bases to trimming and J lost 10 bases, with 17 bases between them. For the CDR3, the DNA is TGTGCCAGCAGCTCCGATCAAATAGGGCCGGAGCAGTTCTTC. Protein product: CASSSDQIGPEQFF.

This clone was counted between two and nine times. The chain combines TRBV28 with TRBJ2-5; maybe TRBD2 (5 bases). The germline V gene encodes CDR1 MDHEN and CDR2 SYDVKM. The V gene lost 4 bases and the J gene lost 5 bases, with 23 bases spanning the gap. CDR3 size: 17 residues. The CDR3 bases are TGTGCCAGCAGTTCCCCTCGGATTGGGCGGGCCAGCGAGACCCAGTACTTC. Translating gives CASSSPRIGRASETQYF.

The V and J genes are TRBV28 and TRBJ2-2; 10 bases are shared with TRBD2. V was clipped by 5 bases and J by 6 bases; unmatched bases: 9. Germline CDR1 and CDR2: MDHEN and SYDVKM. CDR3 length: 16 residues. CDR3 region: CASSRRAGGRSGELFF. The CDR3 region has the DNA TGTGCCAGCAGTCGTAGAGCGGGAGGGCGATCCGGGGAGCTGTTTTTT.

This sequence joins TRBV7-9 and TRBJ1-1, with 9 bases matching TRBD1. CDR3 length: 14 residues. Germline-derived CDR1 and CDR2 are SEHNR and FQNEAQ (reference sequence). The V gene end was trimmed by 6 bases and the J gene end by 3 bases; junction bases not matched to a gene: 5. For the CDR3, the DNA is TGTGCCAGCAGGGAGACAGGGGGGGACACTGAAGCTTTCTTT. It is translated as CASRETGGDTEAFF.